What follows is one T cell receptor (beta chain) and its context. What it binds is not known. This CDR3 is 18 amino acids long. Trimming cost V 0 bases and J 4 bases, with 18 bases left between them. Germline V gives CDR1 MGHRA, CDR2 YSYEKL. This entry belongs to a study of identical twins. Study-wide findings and caveats: A cross-sectional statistical analysis, not follow-up of the same donors, supported the conclusions. Weaker excess sharing between twins was seen in beta out-of-frame sequences.

MiXCR was run by TCRdb on the 5' RACE reads, yielding one entry per CDR3 protein. The sample carries roughly 770,000 distinct CDR3 sequences, 18% recorded once. The sample was also linked to a second study, of T cells expressing NK-cell markers. From that paper: HCMV seropositivity characterized most of the eight sequenced donors, and seronegativity one. Questions lingered over whether expanded NKG2C+ T cell clones were HCMV-specific.

V and J are TRBV4-1 and TRBJ2-2, with D possibly called TRBD1 or TRBD2 (5 bases each). Sequencing was done on a sample of PBMCs. The source of this sequence is a woman younger than 30 in good health. The CDR3 region is CASSQDEEGPGTTGELFF. CDR3 in DNA: TGCGCCAGCAGCCAAGATGAAGAGGGGCCGGGAACCACCGGGGAGCTGTTTTTT.